This T cell receptor (beta chain) appears in the sequencing data of a study of Ad26.COV2.S vaccination and SARS-CoV-2 variants. The overall study: Dosing was one shot or two shots 56 days apart.

Study-wide findings and caveats: The TCR breadth and depth analyses may have understated or missed part of the total T cell responses. Non-spike TCR breadth did not differ much between vaccine and placebo recipients.

The table came from immunoSEQ multiplex PCR; TCRdb's copy has only in-frame clones and leaves some out. The sample includes 350,000 to 600,000 clones, roughly nine tenths of them seen just once. Specified treatment: about 20 received Ad26.COV2.S at low or high dose, single or two shots; about 5 received placebo; per-sample allocation not given. Specimen acquisition occurred on day 63 following the initial vaccine or placebo injection. Wuhan-strain spike was delivered by a replication-incompetent Ad26 vector. The CDR3 has 16 residues. The germline CDR1 and CDR2 sequences are LGHNA and YNFKEQ. Trimming took 4 bases from V and 3 from J; bases not matched to a gene: 3. A remark on this clone: The antigen remains unidentified.

This material consisted of peripheral blood, taken in a trial of Ad26.COV2.S vaccine versus placebo. This receptor was obtained from a person between 18 and 59 years old who received the Ad26.COV2.S COVID-19 vaccine or a placebo. The gene calls are TRBV4-2 and TRBJ2-1, with 13 bases that match TRBD2. The DNA of the CDR3 is TGTGCCAGCAGCCGATGGACTAGCGGGGGCTACAATGAGCAGTTCTTC. Translating it yields CASSRWTSGGYNEQFF.